This entry is about one TCR beta chain. This entry belongs to a study of blood T cell repertoires in COVID-19. Generated by immunoSEQ multiplex PCR, the TCRdb table keeps only in-frame clones and is missing some. The table lists roughly 200,000 clones, roughly 82% of them singletons. The CDR3 is made up of 15 amino acids. The germline CDR1 and CDR2 sequences are MGHRA and YSYEKL. The V end was cut by 0 bases, the J end by 7 bases, with 12 bases between. The sequence derives from a man in his forties with acute COVID-19. Material for sequencing was PBMCs or T cells enriched from blood (not recorded which). V usage is TRBV4-1 and J usage is TRBJ2-2; TRBD1 might be the D (5 bases). The CDR3 loop reads CASSQDRWGGGELFF. CDR3 nucleotide sequence: TGCGCCAGCAGCCAAGATAGGTGGGGCGGCGGGGAGCTGTTTTTT.